This TCR beta chain was sequenced in a study of blood T cell repertoires in COVID-19. The wider study: Acute-phase and convalescent COVID-19 samples originated in the United States, Italy and Spain. The cDNA or gDNA used as material had been derived from T cells, B-cell-depleted T cells, or PBMCs.

Trimming removed 2 bases from V and 7 bases from J, with 16 bases in between. The CDR3 contains 16 residues. Germline loops: CDR1 SGHRS, CDR2 YFSETQ. Authors' processing steps: The assay estimated nucleated cells by amplifying reference gene primers. Clones were read by immunoSEQ multiplex PCR, and TCRdb kept only the in-frame ones, dropping some. The DNA was the basis for D and trimming; V, J and clone size are from that table. The sample lists over 85,000 clones, over 65% seen once, with around 4.5% in the top ten. The material sequenced was peripheral blood. This sequence was found in a human donor in a cohort sampled during active COVID-19. The chain has TRBV5-1 and TRBJ1-6, with D possibly matching TRBD1 (6 bases). The CDR3 loop reads CASSLGQYPNNSPLHF. The CDR3 coding sequence is TGCGCCAGCAGCTTAGGACAGTACCCAAACAATTCACCCCTCCACTTT.